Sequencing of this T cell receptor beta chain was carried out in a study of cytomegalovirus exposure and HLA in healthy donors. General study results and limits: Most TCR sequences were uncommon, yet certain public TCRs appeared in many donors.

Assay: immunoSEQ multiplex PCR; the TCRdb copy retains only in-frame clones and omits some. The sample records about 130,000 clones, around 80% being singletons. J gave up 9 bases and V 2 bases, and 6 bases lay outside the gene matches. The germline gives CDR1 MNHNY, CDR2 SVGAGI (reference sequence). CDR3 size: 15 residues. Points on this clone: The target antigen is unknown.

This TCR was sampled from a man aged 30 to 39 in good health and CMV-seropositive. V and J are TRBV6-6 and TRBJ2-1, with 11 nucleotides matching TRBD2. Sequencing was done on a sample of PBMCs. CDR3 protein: CASSYPLAGEVEQFF. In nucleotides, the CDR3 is TGTGCCAGCAGTTACCCACTAGCGGGAGAAGTTGAGCAGTTCTTC.